This TCR beta chain was captured by sequencing in a study of naive and memory T cell subsets. Study observations and caveats: This RNA-based method may be sensitive to activation-related transcript changes.

An oligonucleotide containing a UMI was ligated to the 3' end of TCR cDNA. Whole-blood samples were roughly 2.3 ml of peripheral blood from healthy adult volunteers. The CDR3 length is 14 residues. Per germline, CDR1 DFQATT and CDR2 SNEGSKA (reference sequence). Trimming removed 1 base at V and 10 bases at J, with 19 bases between. Four PCR rounds used nested alpha and beta constant region primers plus the SP2 primer. For blood and skin samples, reverse transcription used TCR alpha and beta constant primers. TCRdb processed the UMI-ligation and nested PCR reads anew with MiXCR; each CDR3 protein has one entry. This table holds about 25,000 distinct CDR3 sequences, 5% to 5.5% found once. This clonotype was counted at least ten times. Antigen specificity is unknown.

The gene calls are TRBV20-1 and TRBJ1-1; D might be TRBD1 (5 bases). The TCR was taken from an adult in good health. Material: blood. The CDR3 nucleotides are TGCAGTGCTAGAGTTGGTCTAACGGGGGGACGAGCTTTCTTT. Its translation is CSARVGLTGGRAFF.